A single sample gave rise to the 17 T cell receptor beta chains below, sequenced in a study of shared clonotypes between healthy human individuals. Profiling relied on immunoSEQ multiplex PCR, and the TCRdb table lists in-frame clones only, not all of them. The table lists roughly 700,000 clones, 74% of them singletons. Material: memory CD4+ T cells sorted from blood. The subset is: CD45RA-negative fraction. These TCRs come from a woman younger than 45 in good health.

This clone was observed once. The chain couples TRBV5-4 to TRBJ1-1; D is uncertain. Trimming removed 0 bases at V and 7 bases at J, with 7 bases between. In germline, CDR1 is SGHNT, CDR2 YYREEE (reference sequence). CDR3 length: 12 residues. In DNA form, the CDR3 reads TGTGCCAGCAGCTTGGGGCAGTATGAAGCTTTCTTT. Translated, it gives CASSLGQYEAFF.

The V call is TRBV9, the J call TRBJ2-7; 7 nucleotides align to TRBD2. Losses at the gene ends were 0 bases for V and 3 bases for J; bases not matched to a gene: 6. CDR3 size: 15 residues. The germline gives CDR1 SGDLS, CDR2 YYNGEE. CDR3 nucleotides: TGTGCCAGCAGCGTAGGCGGGCGGGGGTACTACGAGCAGTACTTC. It specifies CASSVGGRGYYEQYF. Based on the CDR3 plus reference TRBV9 and TRBJ2-7, the full variable domain is DSGVTQTPKHLITATGQRVTLRCSPRSGDLSVYWYQQSLDQGLQFLIQYYNGEERAKGNILERFSAQQFPDLHSELNLSSLELGDSALYFCASSVGGRGYYEQYFGPGTRLTVT.

The chain joins TRBV2 to TRBJ1-1, with a possible D match to TRBD1 (5 bases). V was clipped by 5 bases and J by 0 bases, with 16 bases between them. The CDR3 covers 16 residues. In germline, CDR1 is SNHLY, CDR2 FYNNEI. CDR3 nucleotide sequence: TGTGCCAGCAGTATAAGACGACAGAACATGAACACTGAAGCTTTCTTT. Translated, it gives CASSIRRQNMNTEAFF.

The table lists this clone with a few counts. V is TRBV5-1 and J is TRBJ1-1; the D gene is possibly TRBD1 (6 bases). Trimming cost V 4 bases and J 0 bases, with 13 bases left between them. This CDR3 contains 15 residues. Germline V gene sequence: CDR1 SGHRS, CDR2 YFSETQ. The CDR3 here is CASSGRQDLNTEAFF. The CDR3 DNA reads TGCGCCAGCAGCGGTAGACAGGACTTGAACACTGAAGCTTTCTTT.

The V gene is TRBV28, the J gene TRBJ1-5; D is unclear. The germline V gene encodes CDR1 MDHEN and CDR2 SYDVKM. Trimming shortened V by 5 bases and J by 7 bases, and 18 bases separated the two germline ends. This CDR3 has 15 residues. CDR3 loop: CASSGHERERQPQHF. In DNA, the CDR3 is TGTGCCAGCAGTGGTCATGAGAGGGAGAGGCAGCCCCAGCATTTT.

The gene calls are TRBV9 and TRBJ2-1; D gene uncertain. The V gene lost 3 bases and the J gene lost 5 bases, with 6 bases spanning the gap. The CDR3 totals 12 residues. Germline V CDR1 and CDR2: SGDLS, YYNGEE. CDR3 DNA sequence: TGTGCCAGCAGCGGAGAGAACAATGAGCAGTTCTTC. The encoded protein is CASSGENNEQFF.

The chain couples TRBV15 to TRBJ2-3; 8 positions match TRBD2. Trimming at V came to 0 bases and at J to 6 bases, leaving 8 bases not matched to a gene. The CDR3 has 16 residues. Germline V CDR1 and CDR2: LNHNV, YYDKDF (reference sequence). The CDR3 DNA follows: TGTGCCACCAGCAGAGATAGGGGGACTAGAACGGATACGCAGTATTTT. Protein sequence: CATSRDRGTRTDTQYF. Based on the CDR3 plus reference TRBV15 and TRBJ2-3, the full variable domain is DAMVIQNPRYQVTQFGKPVTLSCSQTLNHNVMYWYQQKSSQAPKLLFHYYDKDFNNEADTPDNFQSRRPNTSFCFLDIRSPGLGDTAMYLCATSRDRGTRTDTQYFGPGTRLTVL.

Only one count was recorded for this clone. This sequence joins TRBV28 and TRBJ1-1; 10 bases map to TRBD1. The length of the CDR3 is 12 residues. V was pared by 4 bases and J by 11 bases, with 4 bases of the junction left unmatched. The germline CDR1 and CDR2 sequences are MDHEN and SYDVKM. The CDR3 nucleotides are TGTGCCAGCAGTTACTCGGACAGGGGGGCTTTCTTT. The encoded protein is CASSYSDRGAFF.

V is TRBV11-2 and J is TRBJ2-7, with a tentative D call TRBD1 (6 bases). The CDR3 contains 15 residues. V gave up 4 bases and J gave up 3 bases, with 16 bases separating them. The V gene's germline CDR1 is SGHAT and CDR2 FQNNGV. The CDR3 nucleotides are TGTGCCAGCAGCTACCGGGACAAGAAAGACTACGAGCAGTACTTC. This gives the protein CASSYRDKKDYEQYF.

This chain uses TRBV2 with TRBJ2-2, with TRBD2 matching over 12 bases. In germline, CDR1 is SNHLY, CDR2 FYNNEI. With 4 bases clipped from V and 4 bases from J, the junction kept 7 bases outside the gene matches. This CDR3 has 17 amino acids. The CDR3 nucleotides are TGTGCCAGCAGTGCTCCTAGCGGGAGGGGAAGCACCGGGGAGCTGTTTTTT. It translates to CASSAPSGRGSTGELFF.

The chain joins TRBV7-2 to TRBJ2-1, with TRBD2 matching over 13 bases. V shed 5 bases, J shed 0 bases, and the junction held 7 bases outside the gene matches. Germline V gene data show CDR1 as SGHTA and CDR2 as FQGNSA. The CDR3 runs to 18 residues. CDR3: CASSLGLAGASSYNEQFF. Here the CDR3 DNA reads TGTGCCAGCAGCCTCGGACTAGCGGGAGCTAGCTCCTACAATGAGCAGTTCTTC.

The count of this clone is one. This chain connects TRBV11-3 to TRBJ2-2, with D maybe TRBD2 (6 bases). The CDR3 consists of 14 residues. V was cut by 3 bases and J by 7 bases, with 12 bases left in between. Looked up from germline, CDR1 is SGHNT and CDR2 is YENEEA. CDR3 sequence: CASSFGRLGGELFF. DNA of the CDR3: TGTGCCAGCAGCTTCGGGAGACTGGGCGGGGAGCTGTTTTTT.

The J gene is TRBJ2-1, the V gene TRBV7-9, with 12 bases aligning to TRBD2. This CDR3 spans 16 amino acids. The ends lost 5 bases at V and 8 bases at J; junction bases unmatched: 10. In germline, CDR1 is SEHNR, CDR2 FQNEAQ (reference sequence). CDR3 nucleotide sequence: TGTGCCAGCAGCCCGGGTCGGGCTAGCGGGGGGGATGAGCAGTTCTTC. Protein sequence: CASSPGRASGGDEQFF.

The rearrangement links TRBV29-1 to TRBJ2-1; D is possibly TRBD1 or TRBD2 (5 bases each). CDR1 is SQVTM and CDR2 is ANQGSEA in the germline V gene. The CDR3 is 12 residues long. V lost 4 bases to trimming and J lost 3 bases, with 7 bases between them. The CDR3 loop reads CSVVGGYNEQFF. CDR3 DNA sequence: TGCAGCGTTGTTGGGGGCTACAATGAGCAGTTCTTC.

The chain has TRBV5-1 and TRBJ1-5, with 8 bases lining up with TRBD1. This CDR3 contains 15 residues. J was trimmed by 1 base and V by 6 bases; bases with no gene match: 6. Looked up from germline, CDR1 is SGHRS and CDR2 is YFSETQ. The CDR3 here is CASTLTGESNQPQHF. CDR3 bases: TGCGCCAGCACCCTGACAGGGGAAAGCAATCAGCCCCAGCATTTT.

This chain links TRBV18 with TRBJ2-6; D remains ambiguous. Trimming took off 0 bases at V and 2 bases at J, with 8 bases between the two ends. This CDR3 has 16 amino acids. Germline CDR1 and CDR2: KGHSH and LQKENI. CDR3 sequence reads: CASSPPTSTGANVLTF. The CDR3 nucleotides are TGTGCCAGCTCACCACCAACATCTACTGGGGCCAACGTCCTGACTTTC. Variable domain in full (rest from reference TRBV18 and TRBJ2-6): NAGVMQNPRHLVRRRGQEARLRCSPMKGHSHVYWYRQLPEEGLKFMVYLQKENIIDESGMPKERFSAEFPKEGPSILRIQQVVRGDSAAYFCASSPPTSTGANVLTFGAGSRLTVL.

The V and J genes are TRBV19 and TRBJ1-1; 8 positions match TRBD1. Losses at the gene ends were 7 bases for V and 5 bases for J; bases not matched to a gene: 9. The germline gives CDR1 LNHDA, CDR2 SQIVND (reference sequence). The CDR3 extends over 14 amino acids. The CDR3 here is CASTMDRARTEAFF. The CDR3 nucleotides are TGTGCCAGTACTATGGACAGGGCGAGGACTGAAGCTTTCTTT.